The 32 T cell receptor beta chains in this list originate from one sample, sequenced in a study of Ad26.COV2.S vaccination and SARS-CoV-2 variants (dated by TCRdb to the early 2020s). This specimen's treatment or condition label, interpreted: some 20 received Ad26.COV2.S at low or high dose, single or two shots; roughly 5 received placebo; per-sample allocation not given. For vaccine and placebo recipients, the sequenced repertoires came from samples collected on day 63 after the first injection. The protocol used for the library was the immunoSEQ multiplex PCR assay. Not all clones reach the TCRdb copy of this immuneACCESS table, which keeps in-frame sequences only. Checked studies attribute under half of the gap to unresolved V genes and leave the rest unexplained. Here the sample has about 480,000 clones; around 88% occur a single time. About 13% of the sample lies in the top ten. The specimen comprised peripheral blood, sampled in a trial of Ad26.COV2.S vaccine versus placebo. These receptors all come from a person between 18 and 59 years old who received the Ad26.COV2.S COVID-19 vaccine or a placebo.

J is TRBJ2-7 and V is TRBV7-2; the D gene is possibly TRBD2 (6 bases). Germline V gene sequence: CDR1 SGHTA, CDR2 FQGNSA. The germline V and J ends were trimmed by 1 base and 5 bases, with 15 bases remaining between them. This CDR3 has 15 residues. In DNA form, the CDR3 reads TGTGCCAGCAGCTTAGGAGTTTTTGGAGGGGACGAGCAGTACTTC. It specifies CASSLGVFGGDEQYF.

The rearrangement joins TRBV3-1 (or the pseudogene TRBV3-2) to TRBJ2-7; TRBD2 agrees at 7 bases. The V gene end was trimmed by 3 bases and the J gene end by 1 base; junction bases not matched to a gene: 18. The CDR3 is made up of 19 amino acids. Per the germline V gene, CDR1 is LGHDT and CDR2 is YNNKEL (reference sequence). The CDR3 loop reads CASSQRASSGPRPSYEQYF. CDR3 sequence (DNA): TGTGCCAGCAGCCAGAGAGCCTCTAGCGGCCCCAGACCTTCCTACGAGCAGTACTTC.

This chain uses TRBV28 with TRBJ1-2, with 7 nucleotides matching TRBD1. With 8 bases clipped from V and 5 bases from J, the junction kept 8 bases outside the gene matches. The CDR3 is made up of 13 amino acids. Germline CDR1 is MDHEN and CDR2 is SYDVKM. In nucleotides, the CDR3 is TGTGCCAGCTGCTCTGACAGGGAGTATGGCTACACCTTC. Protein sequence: CASCSDREYGYTF.

The CDR3 is CASSYPQGNNTTNEKLFF. In DNA form, the CDR3 reads TGCGCCAGCAGTTACCCTCAGGGAAATAACACAACTAATGAAAAACTGTTTTTT. The genes are TRBV23-1 and TRBJ1-4; a possible D gene is TRBD1 (5 bases). TRBV23-1 belongs to the ORF category, with a function that is uncertain. Trimming took 5 bases from V and 0 from J, leaving 19 bases between them. The CDR3 is 18 residues long.

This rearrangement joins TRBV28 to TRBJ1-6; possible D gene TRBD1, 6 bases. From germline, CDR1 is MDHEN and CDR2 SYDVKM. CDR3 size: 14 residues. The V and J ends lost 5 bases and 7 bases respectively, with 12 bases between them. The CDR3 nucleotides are TGTGCCAGCAGTCAGACAGGATACAATTCACCCCTCCACTTT. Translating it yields CASSQTGYNSPLHF.

The CDR3 bases are TGTGCCAGCAGCGTCACACCCAGCGGCTACAATGAGCAGTTCTTC. It codes for CASSVTPSGYNEQFF. V and J are TRBV7-3 and TRBJ2-1; D possibly corresponds to TRBD2 (5 bases). Trimming removed 5 bases from V and 3 bases from J, with 14 bases in between. This CDR3 spans 15 amino acids. Germline V lookup: CDR1 SGHTA, CDR2 FQGTGA.

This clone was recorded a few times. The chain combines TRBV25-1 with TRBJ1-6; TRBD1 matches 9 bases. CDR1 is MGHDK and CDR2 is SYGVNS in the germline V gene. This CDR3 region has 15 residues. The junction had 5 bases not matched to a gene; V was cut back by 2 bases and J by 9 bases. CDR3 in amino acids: CASSEGDRESSPLHF. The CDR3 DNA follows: TGTGCCAGCAGTGAAGGGGACAGGGAGAGTTCACCCCTCCACTTT.

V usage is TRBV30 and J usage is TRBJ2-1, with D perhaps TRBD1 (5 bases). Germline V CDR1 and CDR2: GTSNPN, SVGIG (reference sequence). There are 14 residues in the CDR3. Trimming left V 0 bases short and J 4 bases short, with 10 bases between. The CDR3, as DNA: TGTGCCTGGAGTGTATCAGGGATATACAATGAGCAGTTCTTC. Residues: CAWSVSGIYNEQFF.

In DNA form, the CDR3 reads TGCAGTGCTAGTCTAGGGGCGGAAAATTCACCCCTCCACTTT. Protein sequence: CSASLGAENSPLHF. The chain has TRBV20-1 and TRBJ1-6; D perhaps matches TRBD1 (5 bases). The V and J ends lost 3 bases and 7 bases respectively, with 13 bases between them. Germline-derived CDR1 and CDR2 are DFQATT and SNEGSKA (reference sequence). This CDR3 region has 14 residues.

CDR3 sequence reads: CASSSLGRPNNEQFF. In nucleotides, the CDR3 is TGTGCCAGCAGTAGCCTCGGGAGGCCTAACAATGAGCAGTTCTTC. This chain links TRBV6-2 or TRBV6-3 with TRBJ2-1; TRBD2 matches 7 bases. The CDR3 loop spans 15 amino acids. Germline lookup yields CDR1 MNHEY and CDR2 SVGEGT. Unmatched junction bases numbered 9, after V lost 5 bases and J lost 5 bases.

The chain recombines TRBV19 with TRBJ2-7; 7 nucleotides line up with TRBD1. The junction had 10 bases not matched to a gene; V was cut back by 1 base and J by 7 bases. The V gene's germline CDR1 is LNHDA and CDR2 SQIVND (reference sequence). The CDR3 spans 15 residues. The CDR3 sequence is CASSIVRQGRSEQYF. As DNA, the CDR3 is TGTGCCAGTAGTATAGTGAGACAGGGACGCTCAGAGCAGTACTTC.

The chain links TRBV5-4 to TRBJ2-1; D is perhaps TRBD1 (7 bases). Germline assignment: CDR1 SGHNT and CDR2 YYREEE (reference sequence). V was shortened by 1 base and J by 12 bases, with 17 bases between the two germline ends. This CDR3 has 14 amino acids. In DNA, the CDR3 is TGTGCCAGCAGCTTGCCCCGGGGCAGGGGGGCGCAGTTCTTC. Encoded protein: CASSLPRGRGAQFF. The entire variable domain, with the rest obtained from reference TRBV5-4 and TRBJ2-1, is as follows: ETGVTQSPTHLIKTRGQQVTLRCSSQSGHNTVSWYQQALGQGPQFIFQYYREEENGRGNFPPRFSGLQFPNYSSELNVNALELDDSALYLCASSLPRGRGAQFFGPGTRLTVL.

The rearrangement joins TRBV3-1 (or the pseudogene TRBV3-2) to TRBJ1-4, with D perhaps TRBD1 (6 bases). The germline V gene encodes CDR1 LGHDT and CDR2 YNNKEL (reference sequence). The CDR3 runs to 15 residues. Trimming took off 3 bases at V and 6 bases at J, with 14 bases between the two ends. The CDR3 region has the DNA TGTGCCAGCAGCCAGAGGGGGGGCGGGGATGAAAAACTGTTTTTT. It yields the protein CASSQRGGGDEKLFF.

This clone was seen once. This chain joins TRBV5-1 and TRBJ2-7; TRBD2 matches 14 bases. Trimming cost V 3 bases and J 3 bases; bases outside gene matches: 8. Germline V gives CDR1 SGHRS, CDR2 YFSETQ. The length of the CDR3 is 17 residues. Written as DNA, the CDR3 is TGCGCCAGCAGCTCCGGGACTAGCGGGAGAATAGGCTACGAGCAGTACTTC. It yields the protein CASSSGTSGRIGYEQYF. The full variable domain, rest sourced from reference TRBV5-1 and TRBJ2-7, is KAGVTQTPRYLIKTRGQQVTLSCSPISGHRSVSWYQQTPGQGLQFLFEYFSETQRNKGNFPGRFSGRQFSNSRSEMNVSTLELGDSALYLCASSSGTSGRIGYEQYFGPGTRLTVT.

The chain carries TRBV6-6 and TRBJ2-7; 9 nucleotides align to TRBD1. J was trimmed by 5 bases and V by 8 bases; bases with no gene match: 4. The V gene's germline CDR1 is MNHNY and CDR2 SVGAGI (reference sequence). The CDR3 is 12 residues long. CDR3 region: CASGTGLNEQYF. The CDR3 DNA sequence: TGTGCCAGCGGGACAGGGTTAAACGAGCAGTACTTC.

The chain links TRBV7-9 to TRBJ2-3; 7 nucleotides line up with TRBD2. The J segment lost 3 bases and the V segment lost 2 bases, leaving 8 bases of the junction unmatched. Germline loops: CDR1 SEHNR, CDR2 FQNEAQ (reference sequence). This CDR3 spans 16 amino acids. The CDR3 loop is CASSLWAGVSTDTQYF. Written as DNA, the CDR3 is TGTGCCAGCAGCTTATGGGCGGGGGTATCGACAGATACGCAGTATTTT.

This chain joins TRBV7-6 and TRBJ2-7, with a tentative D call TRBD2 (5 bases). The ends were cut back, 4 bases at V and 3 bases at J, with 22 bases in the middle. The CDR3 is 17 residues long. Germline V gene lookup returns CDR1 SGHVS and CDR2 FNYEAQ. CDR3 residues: CASSSQPATTFGYEQYF. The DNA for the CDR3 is TGTGCCAGCAGCTCCCAACCCGCGACTACATTTGGCTACGAGCAGTACTTC.

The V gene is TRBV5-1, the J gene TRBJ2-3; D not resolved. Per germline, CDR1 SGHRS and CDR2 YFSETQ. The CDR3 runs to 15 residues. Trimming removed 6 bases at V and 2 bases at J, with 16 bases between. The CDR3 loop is CASTFTPRNTDTQYF. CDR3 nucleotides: TGCGCCAGCACCTTTACGCCCAGAAACACAGATACGCAGTATTTT. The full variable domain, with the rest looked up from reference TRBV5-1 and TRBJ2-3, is KAGVTQTPRYLIKTRGQQVTLSCSPISGHRSVSWYQQTPGQGLQFLFEYFSETQRNKGNFPGRFSGRQFSNSRSEMNVSTLELGDSALYLCASTFTPRNTDTQYFGPGTRLTVL.

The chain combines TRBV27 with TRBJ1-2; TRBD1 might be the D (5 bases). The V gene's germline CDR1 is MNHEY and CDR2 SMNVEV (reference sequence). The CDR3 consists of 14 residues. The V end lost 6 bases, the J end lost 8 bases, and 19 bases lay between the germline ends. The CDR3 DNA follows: TGTGCCAGCAGGGAATCGGGACTCAACGAGGGCTACACCTTC. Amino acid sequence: CASRESGLNEGYTF.

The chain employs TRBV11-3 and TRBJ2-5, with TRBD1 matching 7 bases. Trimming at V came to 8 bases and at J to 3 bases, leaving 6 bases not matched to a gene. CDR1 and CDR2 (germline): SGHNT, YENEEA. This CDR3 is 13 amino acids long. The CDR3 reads CASSGQTEETQYF. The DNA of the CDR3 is TGTGCCAGCTCGGGACAGACCGAAGAGACCCAGTACTTC.

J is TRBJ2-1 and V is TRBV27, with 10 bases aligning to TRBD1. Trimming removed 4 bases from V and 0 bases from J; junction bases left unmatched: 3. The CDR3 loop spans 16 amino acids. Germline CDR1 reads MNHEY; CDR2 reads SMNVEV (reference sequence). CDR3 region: CASSSRDRGSYNEQFF. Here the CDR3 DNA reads TGTGCCAGCAGTTCTCGGGACAGGGGCTCCTACAATGAGCAGTTCTTC.

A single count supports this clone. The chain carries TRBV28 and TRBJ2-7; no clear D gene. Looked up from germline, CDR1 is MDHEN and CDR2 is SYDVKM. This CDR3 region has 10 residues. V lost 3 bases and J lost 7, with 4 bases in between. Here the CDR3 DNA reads TGTGCCAGCAGTTTTACGGAGCAGTACTTC. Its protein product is CASSFTEQYF.

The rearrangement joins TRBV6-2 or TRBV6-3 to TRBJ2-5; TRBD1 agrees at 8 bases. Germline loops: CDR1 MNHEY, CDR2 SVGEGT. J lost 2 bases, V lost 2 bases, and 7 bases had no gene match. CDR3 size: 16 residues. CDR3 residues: CASSYTRDRTQETQYF. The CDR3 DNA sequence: TGTGCCAGCAGTTACACGAGGGACAGGACTCAAGAGACCCAGTACTTC.

The DNA of the CDR3 is TGTGCCAGCAGCTTCCGGGACACTACCTCCGAGCAGTACTTC. Translation: CASSFRDTTSEQYF. The chain combines TRBV7-8 with TRBJ2-7, with a tentative D call TRBD1 (6 bases). Trimming took off 3 bases at V and 6 bases at J, with 15 bases between the two ends. Germline V gives CDR1 SGHVS, CDR2 FQNEAQ. This CDR3 region has 14 residues.

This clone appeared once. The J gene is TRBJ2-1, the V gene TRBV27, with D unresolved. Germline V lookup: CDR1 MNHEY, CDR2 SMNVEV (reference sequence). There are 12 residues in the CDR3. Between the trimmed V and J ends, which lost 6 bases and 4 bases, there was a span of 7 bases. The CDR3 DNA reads TGTGCCAGCAGGGACCCATACAATGAGCAGTTCTTC. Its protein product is CASRDPYNEQFF.

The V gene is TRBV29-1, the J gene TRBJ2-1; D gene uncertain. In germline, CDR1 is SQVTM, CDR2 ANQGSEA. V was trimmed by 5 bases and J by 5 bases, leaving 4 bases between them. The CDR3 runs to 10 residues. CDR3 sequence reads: CSVYHNEQFF. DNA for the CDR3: TGCAGCGTTTACCACAATGAGCAGTTCTTC.

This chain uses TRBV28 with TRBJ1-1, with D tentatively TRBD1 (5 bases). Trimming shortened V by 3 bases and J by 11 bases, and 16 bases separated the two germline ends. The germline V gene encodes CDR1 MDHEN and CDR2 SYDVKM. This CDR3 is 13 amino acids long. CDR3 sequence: CASSLSGARGAFF. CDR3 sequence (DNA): TGTGCCAGCAGTTTGTCCGGGGCCCGAGGGGCTTTCTTT.

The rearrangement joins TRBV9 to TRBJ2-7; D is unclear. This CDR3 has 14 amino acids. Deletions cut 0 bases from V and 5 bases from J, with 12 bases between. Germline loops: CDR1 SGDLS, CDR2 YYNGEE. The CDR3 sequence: CASSVGSSVNEQYF. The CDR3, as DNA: TGTGCCAGCAGCGTAGGGTCCAGCGTCAACGAGCAGTACTTC.

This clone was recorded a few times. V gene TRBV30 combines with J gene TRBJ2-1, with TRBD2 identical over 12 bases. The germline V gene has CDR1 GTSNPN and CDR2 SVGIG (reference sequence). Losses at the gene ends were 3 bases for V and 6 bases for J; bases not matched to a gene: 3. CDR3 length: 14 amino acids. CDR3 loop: CAWSKLAGGNEQFF. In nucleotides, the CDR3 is TGTGCCTGGAGCAAACTAGCGGGAGGCAATGAGCAGTTCTTC.

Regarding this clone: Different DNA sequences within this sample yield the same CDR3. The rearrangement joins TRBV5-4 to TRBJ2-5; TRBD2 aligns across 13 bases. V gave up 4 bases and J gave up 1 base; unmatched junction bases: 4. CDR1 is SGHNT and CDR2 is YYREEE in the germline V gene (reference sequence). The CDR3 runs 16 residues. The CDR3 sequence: CASSGRLAGGQETQYF. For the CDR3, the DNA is TGTGCCAGCAGCGGCCGACTAGCGGGAGGCCAAGAGACCCAGTACTTC.

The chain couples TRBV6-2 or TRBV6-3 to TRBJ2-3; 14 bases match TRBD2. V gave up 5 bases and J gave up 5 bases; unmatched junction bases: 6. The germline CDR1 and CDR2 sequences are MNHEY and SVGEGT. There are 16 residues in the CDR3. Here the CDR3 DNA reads TGTGCCAGCAGTCAGCGGACTAGCGGGAGGCAAGATACGCAGTATTTT. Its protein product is CASSQRTSGRQDTQYF.

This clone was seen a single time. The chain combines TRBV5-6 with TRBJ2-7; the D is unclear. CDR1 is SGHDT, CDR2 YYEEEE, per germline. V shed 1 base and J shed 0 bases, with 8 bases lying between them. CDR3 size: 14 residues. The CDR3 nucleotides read TGTGCCAGCAGCTTGTTTACGAGCTCCTACGAGCAGTACTTC. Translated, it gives CASSLFTSSYEQYF.